The source of this T cell receptor (beta chain) is a study of OX40 agonist ivuxolimab in advanced cancers. General notes on the study: Ivuxolimab was a fully human IgG2 agonistic monoclonal antibody targeting the costimulatory receptor OX40 (CD134). Intravenous ivuxolimab was administered to patients every 2 weeks at six dose levels: 0.01, 0.1, 0.3, 1.5, 3 and 10 mg/kg. Of the roughly 51 dose-escalation patients, hepatocellular carcinoma was present in around 20, melanoma in roughly 15, renal cell carcinoma in 9 and head and neck cancer in 9. In the dose-escalation cohort, 82.7% of patients were male, and the mean age was around 60 years, with a range of about 23 to 90. Patients were allowed to have had prior anti-PD-1, anti-PD-L1 or anti-CTLA-4 therapy, and 40% of the dose-escalation patients had been treated with checkpoint inhibitors. Three dose-escalation patients achieved partial responses, one with hepatocellular carcinoma and two with cutaneous melanoma. Peripheral TCRbeta sequencing aimed to test whether ivuxolimab altered TCR sequence diversity and caused clonal T-cell expansion. The paper reports the monotherapy dose-escalation portion (N of about 56 patients) of the phase I ivuxolimab trial.

Genomic DNA was extracted from sorted cells for sequencing of the TCRbeta CDR3 region. TCRbeta CDR3 regions were sequenced using the immunoSEQ Assay. Imported from immuneACCESS, the table was reduced by TCRdb to in-frame sequences with V and J called. These copies leave out some clones; in studies compared against another copy, an unresolved V gene accounts for under half, and the cause of the remainder is not known. The sample table contains tens of thousands of clones; only one count was recorded for 80% to 95% of them. Together, the top ten hold 10% to 15% of the sample. A remark on this clone: Its antigen is still unknown. It has no much larger one-base neighbor in the sample; base qualities were not kept.

Measured from the cysteine to the phenylalanine, the CDR3 is 15 residues long. Left in the record is the CDR3 DNA by itself, 45 bases read in frame from the first base. The germline V gene sets CDR1 to SGDLS and CDR2 to YYNGEE. Clipping removes 4 bases from V and 4 bases from J, with 10 as the unmatched junction base count. The paper as a whole reports these results and caveats: In the 0.1-3.0 mg/kg groups, partial responders were among the patients with the lowest normalized peripheral clonal expansion, particularly in CD8+ T cells. Clonal expansion of both CD4+ and CD8+ blood T cells was observed from baseline to week 6 at doses 0.1 to 3.0 mg/kg. Antigen specificity was not determined for the clonally expanded peripheral T cells. Low levels of normalized T-cell clonal expansion were also seen in some patients who did not respond. After ivuxolimab, expanded clones were on average more numerous among CD8+ T cells than among CD4+ T cells.

Patients with autoimmune disease history or receiving systemic immunosuppression were excluded from the trial. Peripheral blood for TCR sequencing was drawn from every dose cohort at baseline, at cycle 4 day 1 and at cycle 7 day 1. The samples were drawn from a first-in-human, open-label, multicenter phase I dose-escalation trial of ivuxolimab. The trial enrolled adults with locally advanced or metastatic head and neck squamous cell, hepatocellular, melanoma or renal cell carcinoma. Before TCR sequencing, CD4+ T cells and CD8+ T cells were sorted from peripheral blood as separate populations. The TCR sequence derives from an adult with an advanced solid tumor such as melanoma, head and neck, liver or kidney cancer. This receptor chain uses TRBV9 and TRBJ1-2; 7 bases in between match TRBD1. The source was CD4+ or CD8+ T cells sorted from blood, collected in a trial of the OX40 agonist ivuxolimab. CDR3 region: CASSPGTDSFYGYTF. The DNA sequence is as follows: TGTGCCAGCAGCCCCGGGACAGACTCGTTCTATGGCTACACCTTC.